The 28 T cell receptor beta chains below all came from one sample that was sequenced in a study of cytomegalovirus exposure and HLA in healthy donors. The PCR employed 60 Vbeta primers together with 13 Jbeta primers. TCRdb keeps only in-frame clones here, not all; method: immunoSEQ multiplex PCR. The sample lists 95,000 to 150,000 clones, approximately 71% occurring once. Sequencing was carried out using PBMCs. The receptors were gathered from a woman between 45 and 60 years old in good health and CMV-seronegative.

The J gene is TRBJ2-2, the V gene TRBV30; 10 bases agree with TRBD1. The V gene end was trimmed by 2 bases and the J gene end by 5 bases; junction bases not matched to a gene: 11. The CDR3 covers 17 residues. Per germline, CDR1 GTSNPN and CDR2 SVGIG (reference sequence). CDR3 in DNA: TGTGCCTGGAGTCTAGCTGGGACAGGGGTCCGGACCGGGGAGCTGTTTTTT. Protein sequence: CAWSLAGTGVRTGELFF.

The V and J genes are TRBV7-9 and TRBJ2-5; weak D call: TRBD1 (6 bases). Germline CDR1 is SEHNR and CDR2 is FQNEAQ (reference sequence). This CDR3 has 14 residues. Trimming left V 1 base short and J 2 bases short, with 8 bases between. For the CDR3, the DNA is TGTGCCAGCAGCTTAGGGGGGCTGCAAGAGACCCAGTACTTC. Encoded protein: CASSLGGLQETQYF.

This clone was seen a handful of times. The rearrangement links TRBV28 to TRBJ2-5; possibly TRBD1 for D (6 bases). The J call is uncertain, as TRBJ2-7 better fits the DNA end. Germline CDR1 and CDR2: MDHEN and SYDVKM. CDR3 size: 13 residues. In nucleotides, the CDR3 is TGTGCCAGCACAAGGACAGTCCTCTACGAGCAGTACTTC. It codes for CASTRTVLYEQYF.

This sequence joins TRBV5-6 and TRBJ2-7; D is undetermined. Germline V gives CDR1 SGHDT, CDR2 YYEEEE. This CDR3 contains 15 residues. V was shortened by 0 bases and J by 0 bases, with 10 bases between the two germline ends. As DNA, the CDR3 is TGTGCCAGCAGCTTGGACAGAATAAACTCCTACGAGCAGTACTTC. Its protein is CASSLDRINSYEQYF. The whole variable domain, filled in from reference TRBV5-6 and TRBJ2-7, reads DAGVTQSPTHLIKTRGQQVTLRCSPKSGHDTVSWYQQALGQGPQFIFQYYEEEERQRGNFPDRFSGHQFPNYSSELNVNALLLGDSALYLCASSLDRINSYEQYFGPGTRLTVT.

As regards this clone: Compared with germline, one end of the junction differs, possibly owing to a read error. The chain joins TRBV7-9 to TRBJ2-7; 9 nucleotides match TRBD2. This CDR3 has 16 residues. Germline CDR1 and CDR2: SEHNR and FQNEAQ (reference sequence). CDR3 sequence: CSSSPGIAGVPGEQYF. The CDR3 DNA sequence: TGTTCCAGCAGCCCGGGGATAGCGGGAGTACCGGGCGAGCAGTACTTC.

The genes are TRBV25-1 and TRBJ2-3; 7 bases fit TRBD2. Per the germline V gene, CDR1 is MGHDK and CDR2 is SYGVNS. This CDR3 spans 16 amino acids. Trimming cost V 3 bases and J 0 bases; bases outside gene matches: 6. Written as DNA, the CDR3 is TGTGCCAGCAGTGACCACGGGAGGACCAGCACAGATACGCAGTATTTT. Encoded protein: CASSDHGRTSTDTQYF.

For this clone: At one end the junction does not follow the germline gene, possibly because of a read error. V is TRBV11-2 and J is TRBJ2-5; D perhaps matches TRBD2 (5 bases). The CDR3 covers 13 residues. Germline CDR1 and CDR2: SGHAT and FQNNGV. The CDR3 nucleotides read TGTGCCAGCAGCTACGGACGGGGAGAGGCCCAGTACTTC. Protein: CASSYGRGEAQYF.

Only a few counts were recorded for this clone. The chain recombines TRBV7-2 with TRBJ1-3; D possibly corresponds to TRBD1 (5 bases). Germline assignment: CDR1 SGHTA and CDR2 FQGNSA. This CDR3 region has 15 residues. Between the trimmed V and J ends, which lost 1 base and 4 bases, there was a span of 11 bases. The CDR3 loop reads CASSLEGSGGNTIYF. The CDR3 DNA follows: TGTGCCAGCAGCTTAGAGGGTTCAGGGGGAAACACCATATATTTT. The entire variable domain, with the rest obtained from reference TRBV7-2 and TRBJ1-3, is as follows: GAGVSQSPSNKVTEKGKDVELRCDPISGHTALYWYRQSLGQGLEFLIYFQGNSAPDKSGLPSDRFSAERTGGSVSTLTIQRTQQEDSAVYLCASSLEGSGGNTIYFGEGSWLTVV.

CDR3 residues: CASSQPGLAGLKRRAKNIQYF. The DNA for the CDR3 is TGCGCCAGCAGCCAACCGGGACTAGCGGGCCTGAAACGTAGAGCCAAAAACATTCAGTACTTC. The gene calls are TRBV4-3 and TRBJ2-4; 12 nucleotides agree with TRBD2. The germline CDR1 and CDR2 sequences are LGHNA and YSLEER. The CDR3 totals 21 residues. The V segment lost 2 bases and the J segment 0 bases; nucleotides outside the gene matches: 14.

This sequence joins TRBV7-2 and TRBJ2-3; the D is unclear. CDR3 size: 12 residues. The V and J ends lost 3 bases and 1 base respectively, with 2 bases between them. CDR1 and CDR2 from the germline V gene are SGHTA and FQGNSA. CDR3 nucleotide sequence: TGTGCCAGCAGCTTCGGCACAGATACGCAGTATTTT. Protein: CASSFGTDTQYF.

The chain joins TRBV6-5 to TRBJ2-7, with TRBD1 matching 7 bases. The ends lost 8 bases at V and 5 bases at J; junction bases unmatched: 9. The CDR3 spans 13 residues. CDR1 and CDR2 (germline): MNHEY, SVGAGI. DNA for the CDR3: TGTGCCAGCCATTACAGGGGTAACCACGAGCAGTACTTC. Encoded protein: CASHYRGNHEQYF.

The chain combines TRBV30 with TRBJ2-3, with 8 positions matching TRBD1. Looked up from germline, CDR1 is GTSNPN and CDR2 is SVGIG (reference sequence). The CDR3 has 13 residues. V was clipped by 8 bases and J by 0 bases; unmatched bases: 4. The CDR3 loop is CARQGSSTDTQYF. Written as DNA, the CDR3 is TGTGCCAGACAGGGGTCTAGCACAGATACGCAGTATTTT. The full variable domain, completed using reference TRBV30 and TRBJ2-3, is SQTIHQWPATLVQPVGSPLSLECTVEGTSNPNLYWYRQAAGRGLQLLFYSVGIGQISSEVPQNLSASRPQDRQFILSSKKLLLSDSGFYLCARQGSSTDTQYFGPGTRLTVL.

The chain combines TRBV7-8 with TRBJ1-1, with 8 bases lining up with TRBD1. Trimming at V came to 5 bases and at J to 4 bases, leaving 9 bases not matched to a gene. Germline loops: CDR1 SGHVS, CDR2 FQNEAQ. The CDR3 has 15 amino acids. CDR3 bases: TGTGCCAGCAGCCCGGACAGGGATAGTAGCACTGAAGCTTTCTTT. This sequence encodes CASSPDRDSSTEAFF. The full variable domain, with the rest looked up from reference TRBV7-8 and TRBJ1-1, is GAGVSQSPRYKVAKRGQDVALRCDPISGHVSLFWYQQALGQGPEFLTYFQNEAQLDKSGLPSDRFFAERPEGSVSTLKIQRTQQEDSAVYLCASSPDRDSSTEAFFGQGTRLTVV.

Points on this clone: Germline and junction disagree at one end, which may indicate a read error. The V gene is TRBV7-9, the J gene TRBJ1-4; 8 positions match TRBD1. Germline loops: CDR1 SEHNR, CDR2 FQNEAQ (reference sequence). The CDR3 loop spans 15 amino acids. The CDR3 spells CSSQYRGTTNEKLFF. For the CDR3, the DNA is TGTTCCAGCCAATACAGGGGGACGACTAATGAAAAACTGTTTTTT. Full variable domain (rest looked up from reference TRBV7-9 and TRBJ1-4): DTGVSQNPRHKITKRGQNVTFRCDPISEHNRLYWYRQTLGQGPEFLTYFQNEAQLEKSRLLSDRFSAERPKGSFSTLEIQRTEQGDSAMYLCSSQYRGTTNEKLFFGSGTQLSVL.

CDR3 region: CASSPEGRPYNEQFF. In DNA form, the CDR3 reads TGTGCCAGCTCACCGGAGGGAAGACCCTACAATGAGCAGTTCTTC. The J gene is TRBJ2-1, the V gene TRBV18, with D possibly matching TRBD2 (6 bases). The V end was cut by 3 bases, the J end by 2 bases, with 11 bases between. Germline CDR1 is KGHSH and CDR2 is LQKENI. This CDR3 spans 15 amino acids.

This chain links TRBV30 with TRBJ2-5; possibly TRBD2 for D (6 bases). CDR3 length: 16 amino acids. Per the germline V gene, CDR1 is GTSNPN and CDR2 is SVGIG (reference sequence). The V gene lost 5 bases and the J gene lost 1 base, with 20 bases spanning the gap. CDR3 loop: CAWATGSRGSQETQYF. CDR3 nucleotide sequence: TGTGCCTGGGCTACCGGATCGCGGGGTTCCCAAGAGACCCAGTACTTC.

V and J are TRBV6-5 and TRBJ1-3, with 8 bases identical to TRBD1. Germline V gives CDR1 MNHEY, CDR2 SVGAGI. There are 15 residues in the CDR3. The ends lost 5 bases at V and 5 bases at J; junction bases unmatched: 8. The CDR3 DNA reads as TGTGCCAGCAGTCGCCCTGGGGACAGGAGAAACACCATATATTTT. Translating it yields CASSRPGDRRNTIYF.

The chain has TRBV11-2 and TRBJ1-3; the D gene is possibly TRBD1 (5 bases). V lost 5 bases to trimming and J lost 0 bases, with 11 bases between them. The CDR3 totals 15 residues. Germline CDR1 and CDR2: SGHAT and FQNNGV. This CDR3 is CASSVGQVSGNTIYF. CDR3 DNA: TGTGCCAGCAGCGTAGGACAAGTCTCTGGAAACACCATATATTTT.

CDR3 sequence: CAWSGKLAGGVETQYF. CDR3 in DNA: TGTGCCTGGAGTGGGAAACTAGCGGGAGGGGTAGAGACCCAGTACTTC. The chain joins TRBV30 to TRBJ2-5; 13 bases align to TRBD2. Germline trimming cut 1 base from V and 4 bases from J; bases unmatched to any gene: 6. Germline CDR1 is GTSNPN and CDR2 is SVGIG (reference sequence). The CDR3 is 16 amino acids.

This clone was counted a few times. This chain's CDR3 is CSVRGGNTEAFF. The CDR3 nucleotides are TGCAGCGTCCGGGGAGGGAACACTGAAGCTTTCTTT. The rearrangement uses TRBV29-1 and TRBJ1-1; no reliable D call. CDR3 size: 12 residues. The V gene lost 6 bases and the J gene lost 1 base, with 9 bases spanning the gap. The germline V gene encodes CDR1 SQVTM and CDR2 ANQGSEA.

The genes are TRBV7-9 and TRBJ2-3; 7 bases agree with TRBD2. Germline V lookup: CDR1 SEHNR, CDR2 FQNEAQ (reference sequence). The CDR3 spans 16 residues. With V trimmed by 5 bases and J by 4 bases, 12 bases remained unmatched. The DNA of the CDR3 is TGTGCCAGCAGCCCACCTTTGCGGGAGCGTTCAGATACGCAGTATTTT. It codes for CASSPPLRERSDTQYF.

Here the CDR3 reads CASSQVGGGNQPQHF. Written as DNA, the CDR3 is TGCGCCAGCAGCCAAGTCGGGGGTGGAAATCAGCCCCAGCATTTT. The V gene is TRBV4-1, the J gene TRBJ1-5; a possible D gene is TRBD1 (5 bases). The CDR3 spans 15 residues. Germline assignment: CDR1 MGHRA and CDR2 YSYEKL. The ends were cut back, 1 base at V and 4 bases at J, with 11 bases in the middle.

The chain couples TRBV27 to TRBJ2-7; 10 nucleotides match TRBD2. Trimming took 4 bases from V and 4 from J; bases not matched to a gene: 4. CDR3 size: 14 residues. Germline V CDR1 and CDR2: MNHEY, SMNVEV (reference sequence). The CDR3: CASSYQAGGYEQYF. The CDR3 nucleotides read TGTGCCAGCAGTTATCAAGCGGGAGGGTACGAGCAGTACTTC.

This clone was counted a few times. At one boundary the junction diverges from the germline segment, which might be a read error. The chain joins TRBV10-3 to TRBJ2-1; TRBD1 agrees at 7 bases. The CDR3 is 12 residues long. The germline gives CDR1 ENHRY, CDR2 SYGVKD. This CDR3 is CAISEPGTDIIF. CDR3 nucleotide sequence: TGTGCCATCAGTGAGCCCGGGACAGACATTATCTTC.

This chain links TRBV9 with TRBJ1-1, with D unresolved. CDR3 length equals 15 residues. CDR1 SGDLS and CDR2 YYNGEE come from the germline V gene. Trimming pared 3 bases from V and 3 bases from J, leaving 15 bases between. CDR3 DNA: TGTGCCAGCAGCGCCCATGGCCGGGGTGACACTGAAGCTTTCTTT. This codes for CASSAHGRGDTEAFF.

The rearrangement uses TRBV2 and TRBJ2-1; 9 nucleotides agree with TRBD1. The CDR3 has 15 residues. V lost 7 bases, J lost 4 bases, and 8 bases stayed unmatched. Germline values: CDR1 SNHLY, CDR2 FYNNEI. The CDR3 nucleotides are TGTGCCAGCACGGAGGGACAGGGAATATACAATGAGCAGTTCTTC. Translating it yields CASTEGQGIYNEQFF.

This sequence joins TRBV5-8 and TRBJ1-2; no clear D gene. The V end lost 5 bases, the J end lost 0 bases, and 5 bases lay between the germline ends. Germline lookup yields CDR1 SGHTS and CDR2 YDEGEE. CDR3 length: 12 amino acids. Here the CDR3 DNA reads TGTGCCAGCAGTTTAGCTAACTATGGCTACACCTTC. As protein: CASSLANYGYTF.

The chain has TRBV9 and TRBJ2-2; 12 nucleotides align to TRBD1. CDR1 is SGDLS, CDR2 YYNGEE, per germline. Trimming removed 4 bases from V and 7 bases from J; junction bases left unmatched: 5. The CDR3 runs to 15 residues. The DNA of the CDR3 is TGTGCCAGCAGCCCTGGGACAGGGGGCGGCGGGGAGCTGTTTTTT. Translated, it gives CASSPGTGGGGELFF. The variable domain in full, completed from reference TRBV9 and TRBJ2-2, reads DSGVTQTPKHLITATGQRVTLRCSPRSGDLSVYWYQQSLDQGLQFLIQYYNGEERAKGNILERFSAQQFPDLHSELNLSSLELGDSALYFCASSPGTGGGGELFFGEGSRLTVL.